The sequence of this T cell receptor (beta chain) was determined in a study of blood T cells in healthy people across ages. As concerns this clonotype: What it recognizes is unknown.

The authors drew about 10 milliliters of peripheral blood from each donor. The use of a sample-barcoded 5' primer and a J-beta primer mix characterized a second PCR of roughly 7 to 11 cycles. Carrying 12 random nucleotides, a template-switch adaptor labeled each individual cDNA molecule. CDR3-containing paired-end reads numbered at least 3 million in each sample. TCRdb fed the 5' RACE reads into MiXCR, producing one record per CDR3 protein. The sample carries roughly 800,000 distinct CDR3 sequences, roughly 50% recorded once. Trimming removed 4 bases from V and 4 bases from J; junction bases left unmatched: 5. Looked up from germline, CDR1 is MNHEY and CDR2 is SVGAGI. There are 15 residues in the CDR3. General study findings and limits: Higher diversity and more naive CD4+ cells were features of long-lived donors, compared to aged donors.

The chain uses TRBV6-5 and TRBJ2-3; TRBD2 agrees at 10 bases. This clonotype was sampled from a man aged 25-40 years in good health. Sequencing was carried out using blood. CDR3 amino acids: CASSSSSGSADTQYF. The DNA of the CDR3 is TGTGCCAGCAGTTCCTCTAGCGGGAGTGCAGATACGCAGTATTTT.